This T cell receptor beta chain originates from a study of PD-1 blockade in mismatch repair-deficient tumors. Every patient had mismatch repair deficiency by PCR or immunohistochemistry. The germline V gene has CDR1 ENHRY and CDR2 SYGVKD. V shed 0 bases, J shed 6 bases, and the junction held 4 bases outside the gene matches. CDR3 length: 14 amino acids. TCRdb keeps only in-frame clones here, not all; method: immunoSEQ multiplex PCR. The table lists some 110,000 clones, around three quarters of them singletons. This receptor was identified in an adult with mismatch repair-deficient cancer. The sample in question was peripheral blood, obtained about 60 weeks after starting pembrolizumab. The chain combines TRBV10-3 with TRBJ2-7, with 8 bases fitting TRBD1. CDR3 sequence reads: CAISESRTGSEQYF. The CDR3 DNA reads as TGTGCCATCAGTGAGTCCCGGACAGGGAGCGAGCAGTACTTC.